The next 5 T cell receptor beta chains were all read from a single sample in a study of regulatory and conventional T cells in RAG deficiency. Genomic DNA came from blood conventional CD4+ T cells gated CD25-low CD127-high. Measured with immunoSEQ multiplex PCR; TCRdb has only the in-frame clones, and not every one. The sample records more than 20,000 clones, about 92% being singletons. The same sample was also used in a study of regulatory T cells. From that study: The primer mix had 52 TRBV and 13 TRBJ primers.

The sample taken for sequencing was CD4+ T cells sorted from blood. Receptors were obtained from a human donor in good health.

V is TRBV6-5 and J is TRBJ2-7, with D unclear. Trimming pared 8 bases from V and 2 bases from J, leaving 7 bases between. CDR1 is MNHEY, CDR2 SVGAGI, per germline. The CDR3 is 11 amino acids. CDR3 region: CASASPYEQYF. The CDR3 coding sequence is TGTGCCAGCGCTAGTCCCTACGAGCAGTACTTC.

CDR3: CASSESGQGASYEQYF. As DNA, the CDR3 is TGCGCCAGCAGTGAGAGCGGACAGGGGGCCTCCTACGAGCAGTACTTC. The J gene is TRBJ2-7, the V gene TRBV10-2; 11 bases line up with TRBD1. Germline V gene sequence: CDR1 WSHSY, CDR2 SAAADI. V lost 2 bases to trimming and J lost 0 bases; unmatched junction nucleotides: 3. The CDR3 spans 16 residues.

This chain connects TRBV27 to TRBJ1-1; possibly TRBD1 for D (6 bases). This CDR3 region has 14 residues. CDR1 and CDR2 from the germline V gene are MNHEY and SMNVEV (reference sequence). V was cut by 4 bases and J by 3 bases, with 12 bases left in between. The CDR3: CASSSGGADTEAFF. Here the CDR3 DNA reads TGTGCCAGCAGTTCCGGGGGGGCCGACACTGAAGCTTTCTTT.

V gene TRBV19 combines with J gene TRBJ1-2, with unresolved D. The CDR3 runs to 15 residues. V was trimmed by 1 base and J by 4 bases, leaving 13 bases between them. Germline loops: CDR1 LNHDA, CDR2 SQIVND (reference sequence). Written as DNA, the CDR3 is TGTGCCAGTAGTATAGGGGTTCGCGGCTCCTATGGCTACACCTTC. It translates to CASSIGVRGSYGYTF.

The V and J genes are TRBV25-1 and TRBJ2-2; 7 bases are a match to TRBD1. This CDR3 contains 15 residues. V shed 2 bases, J shed 4 bases, and the junction held 4 bases outside the gene matches. Germline V gene data show CDR1 as MGHDK and CDR2 as SYGVNS. The CDR3 DNA sequence: TGTGCCAGCAGTGAAGACAGGGCACCCACCGGGGAGCTGTTTTTT. It codes for CASSEDRAPTGELFF.